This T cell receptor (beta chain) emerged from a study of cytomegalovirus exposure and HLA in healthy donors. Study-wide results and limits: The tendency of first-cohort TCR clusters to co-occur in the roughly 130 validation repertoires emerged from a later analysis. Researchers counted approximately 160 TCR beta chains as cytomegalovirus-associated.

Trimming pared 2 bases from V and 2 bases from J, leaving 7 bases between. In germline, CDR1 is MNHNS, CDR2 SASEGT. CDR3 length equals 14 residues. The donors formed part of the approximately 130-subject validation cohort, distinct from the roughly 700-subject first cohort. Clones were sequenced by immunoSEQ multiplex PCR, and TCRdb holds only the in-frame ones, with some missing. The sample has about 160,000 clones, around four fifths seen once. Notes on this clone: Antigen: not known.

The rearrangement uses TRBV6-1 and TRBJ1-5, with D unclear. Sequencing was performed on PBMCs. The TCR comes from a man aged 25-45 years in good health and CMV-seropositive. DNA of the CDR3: TGTGCCAGCAGTGAACGGTTAGGCAATCAGCCCCAGCATTTT. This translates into CASSERLGNQPQHF.